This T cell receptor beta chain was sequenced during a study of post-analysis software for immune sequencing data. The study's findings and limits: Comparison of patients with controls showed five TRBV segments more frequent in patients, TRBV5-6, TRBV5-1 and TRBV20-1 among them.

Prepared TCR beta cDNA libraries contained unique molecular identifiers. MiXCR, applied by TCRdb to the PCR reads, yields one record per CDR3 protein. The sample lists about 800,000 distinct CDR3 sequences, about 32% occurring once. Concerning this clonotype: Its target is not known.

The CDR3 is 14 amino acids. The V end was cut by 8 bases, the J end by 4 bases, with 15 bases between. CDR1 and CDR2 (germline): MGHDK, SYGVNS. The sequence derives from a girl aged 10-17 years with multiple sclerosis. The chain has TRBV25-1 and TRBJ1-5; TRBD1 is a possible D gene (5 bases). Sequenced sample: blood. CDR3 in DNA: TGTGCCAGCCGCCACCGGGACTGGAATCAGCCCCAGCATTTT. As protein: CASRHRDWNQPQHF.